Only a few counts were recorded for the clone carrying this T cell receptor beta chain. Investigators merged groups given second doses at roughly 4 or roughly 12 weeks. The data were taken from a study of T cell responses to AZD1222 COVID-19 vaccine. The CDR3 sequence is 16 residues long. From germline, CDR1 is LGHDT and CDR2 YNNKEL (reference sequence). Trimming removed 4 bases from V and 2 bases from J, with 17 bases in between. TCRdb keeps only in-frame clones here, not all; method: immunoSEQ multiplex PCR. The sample lists 100,000 to 150,000 clones, about 88% occurring once. Material: peripheral blood, obtained 28 days after the second AZD1222 dose. J is TRBJ1-2 and V is TRBV3-1 (or the pseudogene TRBV3-2); possible D gene TRBD1, 5 bases. The sequence was collected from an adult who received the AZD1222 COVID-19 vaccine. For the CDR3, the DNA is TGTGCCAGCAGCCGACGTACAGGATATTCCAACTATGGCTACACCTTC. Its translation: CASSRRTGYSNYGYTF.